One and the same sample provided the 26 T cell receptor beta chains below, sequenced in a study of blood T cells in healthy people across ages. The second PCR ran about 6 to 11 cycles with a sample-barcoded 5' primer and J-beta primers. TCRdb recomputed calls from the 5' RACE reads with MiXCR, one row per CDR3 protein. The table shows about 720,000 distinct CDR3 sequences, with roughly 20% occurring only once. What was sequenced was blood. These receptor sequences come from a man aged 70 or older in good health.

This clonotype has a single count. The genes are TRBV5-1 and TRBJ2-1; TRBD2 matches at 12 bases. The junction had 7 bases not matched to a gene; V was cut back by 5 bases and J by 7 bases. Germline V gene data show CDR1 as SGHRS and CDR2 as YFSETQ. This CDR3 has 15 amino acids. Written as DNA, the CDR3 is TGCGCCAGCAGGGGCACCGGGACTAGCGGGAATGAGCAGTTCTTC. Its protein product is CASRGTGTSGNEQFF.

V is TRBV9 and J is TRBJ2-1; the match to TRBD1 covers 7 bases. The CDR3 sequence is 15 residues long. Per germline, CDR1 SGDLS and CDR2 YYNGEE. Trimming removed 3 bases from V and 4 bases from J; junction bases left unmatched: 7. The chain's CDR3 is CASSATGARYNEQFF. The CDR3, as DNA: TGTGCCAGCAGCGCAACAGGGGCCCGTTACAATGAGCAGTTCTTC.

The V gene is TRBV20-1, the J gene TRBJ2-1; TRBD2 agrees at 7 bases. Trimming at V came to 2 bases and at J to 0 bases, leaving 4 bases not matched to a gene. From germline, CDR1 is DFQATT and CDR2 SNEGSKA (reference sequence). CDR3 length: 15 residues. The CDR3 bases are TGCAGTGCTAGACAAGCGGGGAGCTCCTACAATGAGCAGTTCTTC. Its translation: CSARQAGSSYNEQFF.

The chain carries TRBV7-3 and TRBJ2-1, with 10 bases aligning to TRBD2. The CDR3 spans 15 residues. The V segment lost 6 bases and the J segment 8 bases; nucleotides outside the gene matches: 10. From germline, CDR1 is SGHTA and CDR2 FQGTGA. CDR3 coding DNA: TGTGCCAGCAGGCTCACTAGCGGGACGGGTCATGAGCAGTTCTTC. Encoded protein: CASRLTSGTGHEQFF.

This clonotype was found a few times. In DNA form, the CDR3 reads TGTGCCAGCAGCCCGGGACTAGCGGGAATTAGGAATGAGCAGTTCTTC. Translation gives CASSPGLAGIRNEQFF. The V and J genes are TRBV6-5 and TRBJ2-1; 13 nucleotides line up with TRBD2. V trimming: 6 bases; J trimming: 7 bases; junction bases outside the gene matches: 9. Germline V gene data show CDR1 as MNHEY and CDR2 as SVGAGI. This CDR3 has 16 residues.

The chain recombines TRBV12-3 or TRBV12-4 with TRBJ1-3; D gene ambiguous. This CDR3 comprises 15 residues. The ends were cut back, 4 bases at V and 4 bases at J, with 14 bases in the middle. CDR3 bases: TGTGCCAGCAGTTGGGTCAGTGGCGGAGGAAACACCATATATTTT. Amino acids: CASSWVSGGGNTIYF.

The chain couples TRBV7-9 to TRBJ1-4; 9 nucleotides line up with TRBD1. J was trimmed by 3 bases and V by 2 bases; bases with no gene match: 1. This CDR3 region has 15 residues. From germline, CDR1 is SEHNR and CDR2 FQNEAQ (reference sequence). CDR3 sequence reads: CASSLRQGANEKLFF. The CDR3 DNA reads as TGTGCCAGCAGCTTACGACAGGGGGCTAATGAAAAACTGTTTTTT.

V and J are TRBV4-2 and TRBJ2-3; 10 bases align to TRBD2. CDR3 size: 19 residues. Germline-derived CDR1 and CDR2 are LGHNA and YNFKEQ. J gave up 2 bases and V 1 base, and 12 bases lay outside the gene matches. The CDR3 protein is CASSQGSLAGAVITDTQYF. The CDR3, as DNA: TGTGCCAGCAGCCAAGGTAGTCTAGCGGGGGCCGTGATCACAGATACGCAGTATTTT.

A few counts support this clonotype. The chain carries TRBV29-1 and TRBJ1-6; D perhaps matches TRBD1 (5 bases). This CDR3 region has 11 residues. The V gene's germline CDR1 is SQVTM and CDR2 ANQGSEA. Between the trimmed V and J ends, which lost 8 bases and 13 bases, there was a span of 15 bases. The chain's CDR3 is CSPGPAEPLHF. As DNA, the CDR3 is TGCAGCCCGGGACCGGCTGAGCCCCTCCACTTT.

This clonotype was seen a handful of times. V usage is TRBV5-1 and J usage is TRBJ2-5; perhaps D is TRBD1 or TRBD2 (5 bases each). The V and J ends lost 0 bases and 5 bases respectively, with 11 bases between them. Germline assignment: CDR1 SGHRS and CDR2 YFSETQ. The CDR3 sequence is 14 residues long. CDR3 residues: CASSLVGGVETQYF. Here the CDR3 DNA reads TGCGCCAGCAGCTTGGTTGGGGGAGTTGAGACCCAGTACTTC.

This clonotype was found a few times. The V gene is TRBV20-1, the J gene TRBJ2-1; no clear D gene. Germline lookup yields CDR1 DFQATT and CDR2 SNEGSKA (reference sequence). V lost 1 base and J 6 bases, leaving 4 bases between the germline ends. The CDR3 is 11 amino acids. As DNA, the CDR3 is TGCAGTGCTAGAGGTTTCAATGAGCAGTTCTTC. Protein sequence: CSARGFNEQFF.

This clonotype was observed once. The J gene is TRBJ2-1, the V gene TRBV29-1; 13 bases line up with TRBD2. The CDR3 covers 14 residues. Germline CDR1 and CDR2: SQVTM and ANQGSEA. The J segment lost 4 bases and the V segment lost 5 bases, leaving 2 bases of the junction unmatched. Here the CDR3 reads CSVRGLAGYNEQFF. In DNA form, the CDR3 reads TGCAGCGTTAGGGGACTAGCGGGATACAATGAGCAGTTCTTC.

This clonotype occurred a few times. The J gene is TRBJ2-3, the V gene TRBV7-2; perhaps TRBD2 as D (6 bases). V lost 5 bases, J lost 2 bases, and 14 bases lay in between. From germline, CDR1 is SGHTA and CDR2 FQGNSA. The CDR3 has 15 amino acids. CDR3 sequence: CASSPTGLYTDTQYF. The CDR3 DNA reads TGTGCCAGCAGCCCAACGGGACTCTACACAGATACGCAGTATTTT.

The chain carries TRBV20-1 and TRBJ2-1; 7 positions match TRBD2. The CDR3 extends over 15 amino acids. In germline, CDR1 is DFQATT, CDR2 SNEGSKA (reference sequence). CDR3 DNA: TGCAGCGCTTGCCCATACGGACTAGTCTACAATGAGCAGTTCTTC. Residues: CSACPYGLVYNEQFF.

V and J are TRBV28 and TRBJ1-4; 8 nucleotides match TRBD1. CDR1 and CDR2 (germline): MDHEN, SYDVKM. The V and J ends lost 3 bases and 8 bases, in that order; junction bases with no gene match: 5. This CDR3 has 14 amino acids. The CDR3 DNA follows: TGTGCCAGCAGTTTGAGGGACAGGTACGAAAAACTGTTTTTT. Protein product: CASSLRDRYEKLFF.

V usage is TRBV7-2 and J usage is TRBJ1-1; 7 bases are shared with TRBD1. The CDR3 is 13 amino acids. With 3 bases clipped from V and 5 bases from J, the junction kept 3 bases outside the gene matches. Germline values: CDR1 SGHTA, CDR2 FQGNSA. The CDR3: CASSFAQGTEAFF. The CDR3 region has the DNA TGTGCCAGCAGCTTCGCACAGGGGACTGAAGCTTTCTTT.

This clonotype was counted only a few times. V and J are TRBV29-1 and TRBJ1-5; a weak D match, TRBD1 (6 bases). The length of the CDR3 is 12 residues. Germline CDR1 SQVTM, CDR2 ANQGSEA. The V end was cut by 6 bases, the J end by 2 bases, with 8 bases between. This CDR3 reads CSVRGGNQPQHF. The CDR3 coding sequence is TGCAGCGTCAGGGGCGGCAATCAGCCCCAGCATTTT.

The chain links TRBV20-1 to TRBJ2-5; TRBD1 aligns across 8 bases. V lost 6 bases, J lost 5 bases, and 14 bases stayed unmatched. The CDR3 extends over 15 amino acids. CDR1 and CDR2 from the germline V gene are DFQATT and SNEGSKA (reference sequence). CDR3 sequence reads: CSADSPTGARETQYF. CDR3 coding DNA: TGCAGTGCCGATAGTCCGACAGGGGCTCGTGAGACCCAGTACTTC.

This clonotype came up a few times. This rearrangement joins TRBV11-2 to TRBJ1-1; 7 bases align to TRBD1. With 1 base clipped from V and 5 bases from J, the junction kept 7 bases outside the gene matches. This CDR3 spans 15 amino acids. Germline V gives CDR1 SGHAT, CDR2 FQNNGV. The CDR3 region is CASSLGRGRGTEAFF. The CDR3 nucleotides read TGTGCCAGCAGCTTAGGAAGGGGGCGAGGTACTGAAGCTTTCTTT.

This clonotype was detected only a few times. The chain couples TRBV14 to TRBJ2-2, with D perhaps given as TRBD1 or TRBD2 (5 bases each). Trimming left V 4 bases short and J 4 bases short, with 19 bases between. The V gene's germline CDR1 is SGHDN and CDR2 FVKESK. The CDR3 is made up of 17 amino acids. In DNA form, the CDR3 reads TGTGCCAGCAGCCCCAGAGGGGTGTCAGGCGGCACCGGGGAGCTGTTTTTT. Protein product: CASSPRGVSGGTGELFF.

V is TRBV20-1 and J is TRBJ2-5; TRBD2 matches at 7 bases. Germline lookup yields CDR1 DFQATT and CDR2 SNEGSKA (reference sequence). The J segment lost 3 bases and the V segment lost 5 bases, leaving 6 bases of the junction unmatched. This CDR3 comprises 13 residues. The chain's CDR3 is CSAAPSGEETQYF. The CDR3 bases are TGCAGTGCTGCCCCTAGCGGTGAAGAGACCCAGTACTTC.

The rearrangement uses TRBV20-1 and TRBJ1-2, with D uncertain. The CDR3 is 11 amino acids. V was pared by 7 bases and J by 0 bases, with 6 bases between. Germline CDR1 and CDR2: DFQATT and SNEGSKA (reference sequence). The CDR3 sequence: CSGTSNYGYTF. In DNA, the CDR3 is TGCAGTGGTACCTCTAACTATGGCTACACCTTC.

This clonotype appeared a single time. This chain joins TRBV6-2 or TRBV6-3 and TRBJ2-3; 9 nucleotides agree with TRBD2. The CDR3 is 17 residues long. Germline CDR1 and CDR2: MNHEY and SVGEGT. V gave up 7 bases and J gave up 2 bases; unmatched junction bases: 13. The CDR3 coding sequence is TGTGCCAGCATCCAAGGCGGCGGGAGGGCCCACACAGATACGCAGTATTTT. Translation: CASIQGGGRAHTDTQYF.

V usage is TRBV7-8 and J usage is TRBJ2-5; TRBD2 aligns across 10 bases. CDR3 size: 15 residues. Germline lookup yields CDR1 SGHVS and CDR2 FQNEAQ. Trimming at V came to 3 bases and at J to 5 bases, leaving 6 bases not matched to a gene. The CDR3 region is CASSFRTSGLETQYF. The CDR3 DNA is TGTGCCAGCAGCTTTAGGACTAGCGGTCTTGAGACCCAGTACTTC.

There are a few counts of this clonotype. The chain links TRBV20-1 to TRBJ1-4; 10 nucleotides align to TRBD1. Germline CDR1 and CDR2: DFQATT and SNEGSKA (reference sequence). The V segment lost 6 bases and the J segment 7 bases; nucleotides outside the gene matches: 11. CDR3 length: 15 residues. The CDR3 sequence is CSARTSGTGVEKLFF. The CDR3 nucleotides read TGCAGTGCGAGAACTTCCGGGACAGGGGTTGAAAAACTGTTTTTT.

This clonotype was recorded a few times. Here the CDR3 DNA reads TGTGCCAGCAGTCGCCCAGGGATCCAAGAGACCCAGTACTTC. Encoded protein: CASSRPGIQETQYF. This chain connects TRBV6-5 to TRBJ2-5, with a tentative D call TRBD1 (5 bases). Germline CDR1 is MNHEY and CDR2 is SVGAGI. There are 14 residues in the CDR3. Trimming took 5 bases from V and 1 from J, leaving 11 bases between them.